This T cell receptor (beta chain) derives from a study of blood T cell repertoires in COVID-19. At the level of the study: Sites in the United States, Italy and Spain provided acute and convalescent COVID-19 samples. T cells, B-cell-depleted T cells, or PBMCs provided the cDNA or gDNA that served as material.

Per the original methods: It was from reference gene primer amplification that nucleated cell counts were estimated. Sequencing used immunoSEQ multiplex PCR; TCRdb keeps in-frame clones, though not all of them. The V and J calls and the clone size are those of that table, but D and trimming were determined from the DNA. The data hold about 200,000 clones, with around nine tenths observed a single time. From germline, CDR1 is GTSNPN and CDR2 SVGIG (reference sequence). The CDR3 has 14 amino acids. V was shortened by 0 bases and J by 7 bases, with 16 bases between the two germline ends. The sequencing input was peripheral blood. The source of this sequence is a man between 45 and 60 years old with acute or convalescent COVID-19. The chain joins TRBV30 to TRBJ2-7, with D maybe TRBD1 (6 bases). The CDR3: CAWSVHSGAGEQYF. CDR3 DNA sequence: TGTGCCTGGAGTGTACATTCAGGGGCGGGTGAGCAGTACTTC. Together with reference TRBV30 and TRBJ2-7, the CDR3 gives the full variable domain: SQTIHQWPATLVQPVGSPLSLECTVEGTSNPNLYWYRQAAGRGLQLLFYSVGIGQISSEVPQNLSASRPQDRQFILSSKKLLLSDSGFYLCAWSVHSGAGEQYFGPGTRLTVT.